This T cell receptor beta chain was captured by sequencing in a study of blood T cell repertoires in COVID-19. Generated by immunoSEQ multiplex PCR, the TCRdb table keeps only in-frame clones and is missing some. The repertoire holds approximately 37,000 clones, with 88% as singletons. With V trimmed by 6 bases and J by 1 base, 12 bases remained unmatched. Looked up from germline, CDR1 is LNHDA and CDR2 is SQIVND (reference sequence). The CDR3 covers 18 residues. The sequenced sample was peripheral blood. The receptor was derived from a human donor in a cohort sampled during active COVID-19. The rearrangement links TRBV19 to TRBJ2-1; 10 bases fit TRBD2. The CDR3, as DNA: TGTGCCAGTAGGAGGGGGCAAGCGGGAGGGTATTCCTACAATGAGCAGTTCTTC. It translates to CASRRGQAGGYSYNEQFF. Supplemented by reference TRBV19 and TRBJ2-1, the full variable domain reads DGGITQSPKYLFRKEGQNVTLSCEQNLNHDAMYWYRQDPGQGLRLIYYSQIVNDFQKGDIAEGYSVSREKKESFPLTVTSAQKNPTAFYLCASRRGQAGGYSYNEQFFGPGTRLTVL.